Below are 22 T cell receptor beta chains sequenced from a single sample in a study of blood T cell repertoires in COVID-19. Sequenced by immunoSEQ multiplex PCR; TCRdb stores in-frame clones only, minus some. The sample has 150,000 to 200,000 clones, 60% to 80% seen once. Sequenced sample: peripheral blood. Receptors were obtained from a man in his 60s with active or convalescent COVID-19.

The V gene is TRBV7-3, the J gene TRBJ2-5, with a tentative D call TRBD2 (6 bases). The CDR3 is 13 amino acids. The germline V and J ends were trimmed by 2 bases and 3 bases, with 7 bases remaining between them. Germline V CDR1 and CDR2: SGHTA, FQGTGA. This chain's CDR3 is CASSLGTEETQYF. The CDR3 coding sequence is TGTGCCAGCAGCTTAGGGACTGAAGAGACCCAGTACTTC.

In nucleotides, the CDR3 is TGTGCCAGCAGTTACTCTCGGACAGGGGGTCAGACCCAGTACTTC. Residues: CASSYSRTGGQTQYF. The chain combines TRBV6-6 with TRBJ2-5; 10 bases are a match to TRBD1. Germline CDR1 is MNHNY and CDR2 is SVGAGI (reference sequence). The length of the CDR3 is 15 residues. The junction had 4 bases not matched to a gene; V was cut back by 0 bases and J by 6 bases.

The gene calls are TRBV28 and TRBJ1-5; D call uncertain. The CDR3 consists of 14 residues. V lost 3 bases and J lost 2, with 8 bases in between. Germline V gene lookup returns CDR1 MDHEN and CDR2 SYDVKM. CDR3 nucleotides: TGTGCCAGCAGTTTGGGCTCGGGCAATCAGCCCCAGCATTTT. Its translation is CASSLGSGNQPQHF.

The chain links TRBV5-6 to TRBJ2-7, with D possibly matching TRBD1 (6 bases). V was clipped by 0 bases and J by 5 bases, with 12 bases between them. The CDR3 has 14 residues. Per germline, CDR1 SGHDT and CDR2 YYEEEE. The CDR3 is CASSLVQGTHEQYF. The CDR3 nucleotides read TGTGCCAGCAGCTTGGTTCAGGGGACCCACGAGCAGTACTTC. Filled out from reference TRBV5-6 and TRBJ2-7, the complete variable domain reads DAGVTQSPTHLIKTRGQQVTLRCSPKSGHDTVSWYQQALGQGPQFIFQYYEEEERQRGNFPDRFSGHQFPNYSSELNVNALLLGDSALYLCASSLVQGTHEQYFGPGTRLTVT.

The chain uses TRBV7-3 and TRBJ2-2; TRBD2 is a possible D gene (7 bases). Trimming cost V 5 bases and J 4 bases, with 11 bases left between them. This CDR3 contains 14 residues. The V gene's germline CDR1 is SGHTA and CDR2 FQGTGA. The CDR3 DNA follows: TGTGCCAGCAGCCCTGGGGGGGCCACCGGGGAGCTGTTTTTT. This gives the protein CASSPGGATGELFF.

V and J are TRBV19 and TRBJ2-1, with 14 bases matching TRBD2. With V trimmed by 4 bases and J by 8 bases, 10 bases remained unmatched. The CDR3 runs to 17 residues. The germline V gene encodes CDR1 LNHDA and CDR2 SQIVND (reference sequence). The CDR3 here is CASSTPGTSGSVDEQFF. The DNA of the CDR3 is TGTGCCAGTAGTACGCCCGGGACTAGCGGGAGTGTGGATGAGCAGTTCTTC. Full variable domain (rest looked up from reference TRBV19 and TRBJ2-1): DGGITQSPKYLFRKEGQNVTLSCEQNLNHDAMYWYRQDPGQGLRLIYYSQIVNDFQKGDIAEGYSVSREKKESFPLTVTSAQKNPTAFYLCASSTPGTSGSVDEQFFGPGTRLTVL.

The chain carries TRBV28 and TRBJ2-3; D not resolved. The germline gives CDR1 MDHEN, CDR2 SYDVKM. V lost 5 bases, J lost 7 bases, and 10 bases lay in between. The CDR3 spans 12 residues. The CDR3 region has the DNA TGTGCCAGCAGTCTACTCGGTTATACGCAGTATTTT. Its protein is CASSLLGYTQYF.

The J gene is TRBJ2-3, the V gene TRBV6-4; D might be TRBD1 (6 bases). This CDR3 is built from 14 residues. The V end lost 10 bases, the J end lost 5 bases, and 19 bases lay between the germline ends. Germline assignment: CDR1 MRHNA and CDR2 SNTAGT. CDR3 sequence reads: CAIPDSVNLDTQYF. Written as DNA, the CDR3 is TGTGCCATTCCGGACAGTGTGAATTTAGATACGCAGTATTTT.

The chain uses TRBV18 and TRBJ1-2; no reliable D call. The germline V and J ends were trimmed by 0 bases and 2 bases, with 7 bases remaining between them. The CDR3 is 14 amino acids. The germline V gene has CDR1 KGHSH and CDR2 LQKENI. CDR3 protein: CASSPPSRNYGYTF. The CDR3 bases are TGTGCCAGCTCACCACCGTCCAGGAACTATGGCTACACCTTC. Full variable domain (rest looked up from reference TRBV18 and TRBJ1-2): NAGVMQNPRHLVRRRGQEARLRCSPMKGHSHVYWYRQLPEEGLKFMVYLQKENIIDESGMPKERFSAEFPKEGPSILRIQQVVRGDSAAYFCASSPPSRNYGYTFGSGTRLTVV.

This chain uses TRBV6-5 with TRBJ2-5; possible D gene TRBD1, 6 bases. V gave up 6 bases and J gave up 1 base, with 12 bases separating them. This CDR3 comprises 14 residues. Germline V lookup: CDR1 MNHEY, CDR2 SVGAGI. CDR3 region: CASRPTGTQETQYF. For the CDR3, the DNA is TGTGCCAGCAGGCCGACAGGAACCCAAGAGACCCAGTACTTC.

CDR3 sequence: CASSFLNGGADSPLHF. DNA of the CDR3: TGTGCCAGCAGCTTTTTAAATGGGGGGGCAGATTCACCCCTCCACTTT. The rearrangement links TRBV7-9 to TRBJ1-6; TRBD1 is a possible D gene (6 bases). V shed 3 bases and J shed 8 bases, with 17 bases lying between them. CDR1 is SEHNR, CDR2 FQNEAQ, per germline (reference sequence). The CDR3 has 16 amino acids.

The chain links TRBV5-4 to TRBJ2-1; TRBD2 matches at 12 bases. This CDR3 is 16 amino acids long. CDR1 is SGHNT and CDR2 is YYREEE in the germline V gene (reference sequence). V was pared by 3 bases and J by 4 bases, with 5 bases of the junction left unmatched. The CDR3 is CASSSGLAGLYNEQFF. DNA of the CDR3: TGTGCCAGCAGCTCCGGACTAGCGGGACTTTACAATGAGCAGTTCTTC.

The rearrangement links TRBV6-5 to TRBJ2-2; the D gene is possibly TRBD1 (6 bases). V lost 7 bases, J lost 5 bases, and 17 bases lay in between. This CDR3 is built from 15 residues. The germline V gene encodes CDR1 MNHEY and CDR2 SVGAGI. The CDR3 loop is CASISLGAGTGELFF. CDR3 DNA: TGTGCCAGCATTTCCCTGGGGGCCGGAACCGGGGAGCTGTTTTTT.

The genes are TRBV2 and TRBJ1-2; D ambiguous. This CDR3 spans 12 amino acids. Germline CDR1 and CDR2: SNHLY and FYNNEI. V dropped 7 bases and J dropped 4 bases, with 10 bases sitting between them. CDR3: CASIRVGYGYTF. Written as DNA, the CDR3 is TGTGCCAGCATCCGGGTCGGCTATGGCTACACCTTC.

V usage is TRBV7-3 and J usage is TRBJ2-5, with 12 bases that match TRBD1. This CDR3 has 19 amino acids. The junction had 18 bases not matched to a gene; V was cut back by 5 bases and J by 5 bases. Germline CDR1 reads SGHTA; CDR2 reads FQGTGA. The CDR3: CASSPRGLGTGGSGETQYF. CDR3 in DNA: TGTGCCAGCAGCCCTCGAGGTCTGGGGACAGGGGGCTCCGGGGAGACCCAGTACTTC.

The CDR3 DNA is TGTGCCAGCAGCCAAGTGGGGACTAGCGGGGATTTAACTAGCACAGATACGCAGTATTTT. Its protein product is CASSQVGTSGDLTSTDTQYF. The V and J genes are TRBV4-2 and TRBJ2-3, with 13 bases matching TRBD2. The CDR3 sequence is 20 residues long. Losses at the gene ends were 1 base for V and 0 bases for J; bases not matched to a gene: 10. Germline V gene data show CDR1 as LGHNA and CDR2 as YNFKEQ.

The genes are TRBV27 and TRBJ2-1, with D maybe TRBD1 (6 bases). The CDR3 is 15 residues long. The ends were cut back, 8 bases at V and 0 bases at J, with 14 bases in the middle. Germline assignment: CDR1 MNHEY and CDR2 SMNVEV (reference sequence). CDR3 amino acids: CASLPTGLSYNEQFF. DNA of the CDR3: TGTGCCAGCCTTCCGACAGGACTCTCCTACAATGAGCAGTTCTTC.

The rearrangement links TRBV3-1 (or the pseudogene TRBV3-2) to TRBJ2-5; possibly TRBD2 for D (7 bases). Germline V gene sequence: CDR1 LGHDT, CDR2 YNNKEL (reference sequence). V was shortened by 5 bases and J by 2 bases, with 18 bases between the two germline ends. This CDR3 region has 16 residues. CDR3 in DNA: TGTGCCAGCAGCTCGAGGGAGGGGGACTATCAAGAGACCCAGTACTTC. It codes for CASSSREGDYQETQYF.

This clone was recorded only once. The chain has TRBV5-1 and TRBJ2-7; TRBD2 is a possible D gene (6 bases). In germline, CDR1 is SGHRS, CDR2 YFSETQ. The CDR3 loop spans 14 amino acids. V was pared by 4 bases and J by 6 bases, with 17 bases between. The chain's CDR3 is CASSPYMEGREQYF. CDR3 nucleotides: TGCGCCAGCAGCCCATACATGGAGGGGCGCGAGCAGTACTTC.

The chain is built from TRBV28 and TRBJ1-4, with D possibly being TRBD1 (6 bases). This CDR3 region has 17 residues. CDR1 is MDHEN and CDR2 is SYDVKM in the germline V gene. Trimming removed 1 base from V and 11 bases from J, with 23 bases in between. CDR3 sequence reads: CASSLSGTNNPTGKLFF. CDR3 in DNA: TGTGCCAGCAGTTTATCCGGGACAAATAACCCGACGGGTAAACTGTTTTTT.

This clone came up a few times. The V gene is TRBV4-1, the J gene TRBJ2-3; 13 bases fit TRBD2. CDR1 and CDR2 from the germline V gene are MGHRA and YSYEKL. The CDR3 is 19 residues long. Trimming cost V 0 bases and J 2 bases; bases outside gene matches: 8. In DNA form, the CDR3 reads TGCGCCAGCAGCCAAGATGTTAAGGGGACTAGCGGGACCACAGATACGCAGTATTTT. Protein: CASSQDVKGTSGTTDTQYF.

This rearrangement joins TRBV27 to TRBJ2-1; 7 bases are a match to TRBD2. CDR3 length: 16 amino acids. The V gene's germline CDR1 is MNHEY and CDR2 SMNVEV (reference sequence). Germline trimming cut 3 bases from V and 2 bases from J; bases unmatched to any gene: 7. CDR3 region: CASSLGGGGTYNEQFF. CDR3 bases: TGTGCCAGCAGTTTGGGCGGGGGAGGCACCTACAATGAGCAGTTCTTC.